This TCR beta chain was sequenced in a study of memory CD8 T cells in hepatitis C reinfection. Study in general: A couple of donors resolved primary infection, then developed chronic reinfection. Samples before reinfection came 55 to 20 weeks prior to detection.

To note about this clone: Its matching antigen is unknown. The germline gene is not matched at one end of the junction; a read error may be the cause.

Germline V lookup: CDR1 GTSNPN, CDR2 SVGIG (reference sequence). The CDR3 is 16 amino acids. Data came from immunoSEQ multiplex PCR; TCRdb stores just in-frame clones and leaves some out. The table lists more than 45,000 clones, around 92% of them singletons. Broader study findings: Conclusions on public clonotypes and secondary clearance were not definitive with several donors.

The time point here: pre-reinfection, 55 to 20 weeks before reinfection detection. The sorted cells went straight to TCR sequencing with no prior in vitro expansion. Sample: naive CD8+ T cells sorted from blood. This chain uses TRBV30 with TRBJ2-2; 8 nucleotides line up with TRBD2. The clonotype was recovered from a man younger than 35 with hepatitis C virus infection. The CDR3 reads CAWSVAPRLAHRGAVF. CDR3 DNA: TGTGCCTGGAGTGTAGCCCCACGACTAGCGCACCGGGGAGCTGTTTTT.